This T cell receptor (beta chain) was documented in a study of cytomegalovirus exposure and HLA in healthy donors. Study in general: HLA-typed donors were the source of approximately 85 million unique TCRs, which an early data release held. Study-wide results and limits: Later examination showed HLA-associated TCR beta chains had greater clonal expansion than equally common others. Some highly shared sequence variants likely arose as a pipeline artifact.

The PCR was carried out with 60 Vbeta primers and 13 Jbeta primers. TCRdb's table, derived via immunoSEQ multiplex PCR, lists solely in-frame clones and lacks some. Of roughly 120,000 clones in the sample, 9% to 10% were seen once. This clone has a handful of counts. Its antigen is undetermined. Germline V gene data show CDR1 as MDHEN and CDR2 as SYDVKM. Losses at the gene ends were 2 bases for V and 2 bases for J; bases not matched to a gene: 9. The CDR3 is made up of 19 amino acids. This chain links TRBV28 with TRBJ2-7; the match to TRBD2 covers 16 bases. Sample: PBMCs. The TCR was taken from a young man in good health and CMV-seronegative. The CDR3 region is CASSLATGTSGRGTYEQYF. CDR3 DNA sequence: TGTGCCAGCAGTTTAGCTACCGGGACTAGCGGGAGGGGGACCTACGAGCAGTACTTC.